This T cell receptor beta chain was sequenced during a study of human T cells and chemical hapten exposure. Background on the study: The patients were mostly female; they had alopecia areata, totalis or universalis. The study, taken as a whole, reports: Because all patients had alopecia, their immune responses might differ from healthy ones.

Time point specified: patch test 1, 2 weeks after DPC sensitization. As to treatment: therapeutic diphenylcyclopropenone sensitization with weekly scalp DPC. Via MiXCR, TCRdb re-called the RACE reads, giving one row per CDR3 protein. The sample has under 450,000 distinct CDR3 sequences; about 4.4% are singletons. The table lists this clonotype with many counts. Its antigen remains unidentified. This CDR3 has 14 amino acids. With 0 bases removed from V and 3 bases from J, the gap between germline ends came to 7 bases. In germline, CDR1 is KGHSH, CDR2 LQKENI. This clonotype was sampled from a woman between 45 and 65 years old with alopecia areata. Some clones in this sample may be carry-over from other donors' samples. This chain links TRBV18 with TRBJ2-3; D is ambiguous. The sequencing here drew on whole blood, taken in connection with sensitization to the hapten diphenylcyclopropenone (DPC). The CDR3 is CASSPPVRTDTQYF. CDR3 DNA: TGTGCCAGCTCACCACCAGTAAGAACAGATACGCAGTATTTT.